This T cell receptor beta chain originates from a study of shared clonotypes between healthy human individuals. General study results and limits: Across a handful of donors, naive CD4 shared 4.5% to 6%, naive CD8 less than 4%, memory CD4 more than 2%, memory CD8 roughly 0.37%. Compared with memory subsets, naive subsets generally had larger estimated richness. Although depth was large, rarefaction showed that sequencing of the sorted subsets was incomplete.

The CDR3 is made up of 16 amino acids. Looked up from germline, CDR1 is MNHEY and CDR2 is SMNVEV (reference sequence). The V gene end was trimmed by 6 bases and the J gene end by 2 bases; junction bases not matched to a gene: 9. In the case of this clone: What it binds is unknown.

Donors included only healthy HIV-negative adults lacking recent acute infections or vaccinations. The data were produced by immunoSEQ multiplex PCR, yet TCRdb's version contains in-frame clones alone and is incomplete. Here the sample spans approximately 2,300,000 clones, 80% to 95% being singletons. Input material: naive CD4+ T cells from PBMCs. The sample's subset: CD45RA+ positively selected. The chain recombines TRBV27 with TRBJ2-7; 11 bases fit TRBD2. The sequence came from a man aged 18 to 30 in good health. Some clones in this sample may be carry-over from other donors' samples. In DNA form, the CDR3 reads TGTGCCAGCAGAATAACTAGCGGGAGCCCCACCTACGAGCAGTACTTC. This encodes CASRITSGSPTYEQYF.